A single sample is the source of the 10 T cell receptor beta chains below, sequenced in a study of T cell responses to AZD1222 COVID-19 vaccine. Assay: immunoSEQ multiplex PCR; the TCRdb copy retains only in-frame clones and omits some. Of about 55,000 clones in the sample, more than 70% are singletons; the top ten hold roughly 1.9%. The starting material was peripheral blood, obtained on day 0 of AZD1222 vaccination. These receptors all come from an adult in good health.

This chain links TRBV5-1 with TRBJ2-7, with 11 bases lining up with TRBD1. This CDR3 has 14 amino acids. Germline-derived CDR1 and CDR2 are SGHRS and YFSETQ. J was trimmed by 3 bases and V by 3 bases; bases with no gene match: 2. The CDR3 region has the DNA TGCGCCAGCAGCTACGGGACAGGGGGCTACGAGCAGTACTTC. Amino acid sequence: CASSYGTGGYEQYF.

The chain uses TRBV18 and TRBJ2-6; D not certain. CDR1 is KGHSH, CDR2 LQKENI, per germline. Trimming took 3 bases from V and 0 from J, leaving 9 bases between them. The CDR3 runs to 16 residues. The CDR3 loop is CASSPGLNSGANVLTF. The CDR3 DNA is TGTGCCAGCTCACCCGGTTTAAACTCTGGGGCCAACGTCCTGACTTTC.

The chain links TRBV7-9 to TRBJ2-1; 7 bases agree with TRBD2. Trimming took 5 bases from V and 1 from J; bases not matched to a gene: 8. CDR1 and CDR2 from the germline V gene are SEHNR and FQNEAQ (reference sequence). This CDR3 comprises 16 residues. CDR3 in amino acids: CASSPLGGSSYNEQFF. The CDR3 nucleotides are TGTGCCAGCAGCCCGTTGGGCGGGAGTTCCTACAATGAGCAGTTCTTC.

The genes are TRBV29-1 and TRBJ2-5, with TRBD2 identical over 14 bases. CDR1 and CDR2 (germline): SQVTM, ANQGSEA. This CDR3 has 15 amino acids. J lost 0 bases, V lost 7 bases, and 4 bases had no gene match. CDR3 coding DNA: TGCAGCGCTCTGGGACTAGCGGGGGACCAAGAGACCCAGTACTTC. This sequence encodes CSALGLAGDQETQYF. The whole variable domain, filled in from reference TRBV29-1 and TRBJ2-5, reads SAVISQKPSRDICQRGTSLTIQCQVDSQVTMMFWYRQQPGQSLTLIATANQGSEATYESGFVIDKFPISRPNLTFSTLTVSNMSPEDSSIYLCSALGLAGDQETQYFGPGTRLLVL.

This clone is a singleton in its sample. J is TRBJ1-2 and V is TRBV28; 7 nucleotides align to TRBD1. The CDR3 spans 15 residues. The V and J ends lost 1 base and 4 bases, in that order; junction bases with no gene match: 6. Germline V lookup: CDR1 MDHEN, CDR2 SYDVKM. CDR3 nucleotides: TGTGCCAGCAGTTTATCCGGACAGGTGAGCTATGGCTACACCTTC. Its protein is CASSLSGQVSYGYTF.

This rearrangement joins TRBV4-1 to TRBJ2-7, with a tentative D call TRBD2 (6 bases). Looked up from germline, CDR1 is MGHRA and CDR2 is YSYEKL. V gave up 2 bases and J gave up 1 base, with 12 bases separating them. The CDR3 has 15 residues. The CDR3 reads CASSQSVGGSYEQYF. In nucleotides, the CDR3 is TGCGCCAGCAGCCAATCAGTGGGAGGTTCCTACGAGCAGTACTTC.

The CDR3 sequence is CASSSRDRGNEQFF. CDR3 nucleotide sequence: TGTGCCAGCAGTTCCCGGGACCGGGGGAATGAGCAGTTCTTC. The chain couples TRBV28 to TRBJ2-1; possible D gene TRBD2, 6 bases. The length of the CDR3 is 14 residues. Germline-derived CDR1 and CDR2 are MDHEN and SYDVKM. V was trimmed by 4 bases and J by 7 bases, leaving 14 bases between them.

The V call is TRBV28, the J call TRBJ2-7; D is perhaps TRBD1 (6 bases). Germline V CDR1 and CDR2: MDHEN, SYDVKM. This CDR3 spans 15 amino acids. V was cut by 1 base and J by 2 bases, with 12 bases left in between. In DNA form, the CDR3 reads TGTGCCAGCAGTTTATACAGGGTCGGCACCTACGAGCAGTACTTC. Protein sequence: CASSLYRVGTYEQYF.

To note about this clone: One end of the junction is discordant with germline, which a read error may explain. This chain joins TRBV6-5 and TRBJ1-1, with D hard to call. The CDR3 is 12 amino acids. From germline, CDR1 is MNHEY and CDR2 SVGAGI. The CDR3: CTSGNRNTEAFF. For the CDR3, the DNA is TGTACCAGCGGTAACAGGAACACTGAAGCTTTCTTT.

This chain connects TRBV7-9 to TRBJ2-5; 7 bases are a match to TRBD1. This CDR3 region has 14 residues. Germline CDR1 is SEHNR and CDR2 is FQNEAQ (reference sequence). With V trimmed by 5 bases and J by 5 bases, 8 bases remained unmatched. CDR3 nucleotides: TGTGCCAGCAGCCAAGACAGGGTTTACGAGACCCAGTACTTC. Its protein is CASSQDRVYETQYF. The whole variable domain, remainder taken from reference TRBV7-9 and TRBJ2-5, is DTGVSQNPRHKITKRGQNVTFRCDPISEHNRLYWYRQTLGQGPEFLTYFQNEAQLEKSRLLSDRFSAERPKGSFSTLEIQRTEQGDSAMYLCASSQDRVYETQYFGPGTRLLVL.